The clone carrying this T cell receptor (beta chain) is a singleton in its sample. The target antigen is unknown. The sample belongs to a study of cytomegalovirus exposure and HLA in healthy donors. Study details: The same platform was used for the 100 to 150 validation repertoires and the roughly 670 first-cohort repertoires, a later analysis reported. Study-wide results and caveats: The tendency of first-cohort TCR clusters to co-occur in the 130 or so validation repertoires was identified by a subsequent analysis. Published work reported that the classifier diagnosed cytomegalovirus status with high specificity and sensitivity.

Libraries were prepared by immunoSEQ multiplex PCR; TCRdb keeps only in-frame clonotypes and omits some of them. The repertoire holds about 78,000 clones, with 96% as singletons. V shed 4 bases and J shed 5 bases, with 14 bases lying between them. The CDR3 is 14 residues long. CDR1 and CDR2 from the germline V gene are SGHTA and FQGNSA. The donors were members of the approximately 120-subject validation cohort (separate from the approximately 670-subject first cohort). Sequenced material: PBMCs. This chain uses TRBV7-2 with TRBJ2-5, with D maybe TRBD2 (5 bases). This receptor was taken from a man aged 18 to 29 in good health and CMV-seropositive. For the CDR3, the DNA is TGTGCCAGCAGCTCTCTCCGGGGAGCGGAGACCCAGTACTTC. This encodes CASSSLRGAETQYF. Full variable domain (rest looked up from reference TRBV7-2 and TRBJ2-5): GAGVSQSPSNKVTEKGKDVELRCDPISGHTALYWYRQSLGQGLEFLIYFQGNSAPDKSGLPSDRFSAERTGGSVSTLTIQRTQQEDSAVYLCASSSLRGAETQYFGPGTRLLVL.